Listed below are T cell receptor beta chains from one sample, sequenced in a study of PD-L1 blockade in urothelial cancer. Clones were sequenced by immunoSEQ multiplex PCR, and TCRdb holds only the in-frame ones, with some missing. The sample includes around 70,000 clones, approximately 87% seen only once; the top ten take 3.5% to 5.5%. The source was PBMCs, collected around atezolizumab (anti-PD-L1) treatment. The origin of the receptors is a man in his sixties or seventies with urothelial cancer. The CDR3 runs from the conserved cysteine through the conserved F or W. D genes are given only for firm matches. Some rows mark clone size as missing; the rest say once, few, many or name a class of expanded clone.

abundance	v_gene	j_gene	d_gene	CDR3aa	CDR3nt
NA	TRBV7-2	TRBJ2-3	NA	CASSVHRQVPTDTQYF	TGTGCCAGCAGCGTTCATCGACAGGTACCCACAGATACGCAGTATTTT
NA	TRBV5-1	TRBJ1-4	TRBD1	CASSLGGTGGFANEKLFF	TGCGCCAGCAGCTTGGGCGGGACAGGGGGTTTCGCTAATGAAAAACTGTTTTTT
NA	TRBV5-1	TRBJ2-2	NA	CASSLASRGKDTGELFF	TGCGCCAGCAGCTTGGCGAGTCGAGGAAAAGACACCGGGGAGCTGTTTTTT
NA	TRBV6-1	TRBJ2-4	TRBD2	CASSESTSGAYKNIQYF	TGTGCCAGCAGTGAATCGACTAGCGGAGCATACAAAAACATTCAGTACTTC
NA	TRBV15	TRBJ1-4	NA	CATSSGILNEKLFF	TGTGCCACCAGCTCCGGGATCCTTAATGAAAAACTGTTTTTT
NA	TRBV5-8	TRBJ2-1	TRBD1	CASSSTGANYNEQFF	TGTGCCAGCAGTTCGACAGGGGCAAACTACAATGAGCAGTTCTTC
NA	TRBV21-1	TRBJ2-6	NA	CASSDRDRGSGANVLTF	TGTGCCAGCAGCGACCGGGACAGGGGCTCTGGGGCCAACGTCCTGACTTTC
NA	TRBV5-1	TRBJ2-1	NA	CASSLDLSYNEQFF	TGCGCCAGCAGCTTGGACCTCAGCTACAATGAGCAGTTCTTC
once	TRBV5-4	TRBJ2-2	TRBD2	CASSPRLAGGGTTGELFF	TGTGCCAGCAGCCCCAGACTAGCGGGAGGGGGGACCACCGGGGAGCTGTTTTTT
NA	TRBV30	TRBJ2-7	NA	CAWSVNAGYEQYF	TGTGCCTGGAGTGTAAACGCAGGCTACGAGCAGTACTTC
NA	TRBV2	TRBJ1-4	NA	CASTLGQSTNEKLFF	TGTGCCAGCACCCTTGGGCAGTCAACTAATGAAAAACTGTTTTTT
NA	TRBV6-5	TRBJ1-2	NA	CASSYSSKGPWGYTF	TGTGCCAGCAGTTACTCCTCTAAGGGGCCTTGGGGCTACACCTTC
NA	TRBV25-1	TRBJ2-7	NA	CASSEFSEQYF	TGTGCCAGCAGTGAATTCTCCGAGCAGTACTTC
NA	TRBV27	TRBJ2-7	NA	CASSSPLPGVYEQYF	TGTGCCAGCAGTTCACCCCTGCCAGGGGTCTACGAGCAGTACTTC
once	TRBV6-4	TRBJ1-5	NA	CASTYQEQGIGTQHF	TGTGCCAGCACCTACCAGGAACAGGGAATAGGGACCCAGCATTTT
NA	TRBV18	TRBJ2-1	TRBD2	CASSPSGGSSYNEQFF	TGTGCCAGCTCACCGTCGGGCGGGAGCTCCTACAATGAGCAGTTCTTC
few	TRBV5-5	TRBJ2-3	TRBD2	CASSSRATSGRGDTQYF	TGTGCCAGCAGCTCCCGGGCTACTAGCGGTCGGGGAGATACGCAGTATTTT
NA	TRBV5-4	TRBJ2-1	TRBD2	CASSQGLSSYNEQFF	TGTGCCAGCAGCCAGGGACTAAGCTCCTACAATGAGCAGTTCTTC
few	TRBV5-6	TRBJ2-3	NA	CASSLEFRELGTDTQYF	TGTGCCAGCAGCTTGGAATTTCGGGAGTTGGGCACAGATACGCAGTATTTT
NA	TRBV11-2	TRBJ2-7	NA	CASSLIRGNYEQYF	TGTGCCAGCAGCTTAATAAGGGGAAACTACGAGCAGTACTTC
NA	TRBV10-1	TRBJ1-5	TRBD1	CASSEGQNQPQHF	TGCGCCAGCAGCGAGGGACAGAATCAGCCCCAGCATTTT
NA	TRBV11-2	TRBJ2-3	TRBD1	CASSLDGDRVDTQYF	TGTGCCAGCAGCTTAGATGGGGACAGGGTAGATACGCAGTATTTT
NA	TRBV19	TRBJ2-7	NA	CASKGAYEQYF	TGTGCCAGTAAGGGGGCCTACGAGCAGTACTTC
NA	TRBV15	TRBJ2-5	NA	CATSLPGVQTQYF	TGTGCCACCAGCCTCCCAGGGGTTCAGACCCAGTACTTC
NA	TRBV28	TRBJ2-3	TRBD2	CASSPPPGLAEDTDTQYF	TGTGCCAGCAGTCCCCCCCCAGGGCTAGCGGAAGACACAGATACGCAGTATTTT
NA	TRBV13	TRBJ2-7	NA	CASSLEYSGEYEQYF	TGTGCCAGCAGCTTAGAATATTCGGGAGAATACGAGCAGTACTTC
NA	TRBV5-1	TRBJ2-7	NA	CASRPAGLSYEQYF	TGCGCCAGCAGACCGGCAGGGCTATCCTACGAGCAGTACTTC
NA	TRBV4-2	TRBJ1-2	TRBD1	CASSQEGQGIEGYTF	TGTGCCAGCAGCCAAGAGGGACAGGGAATCGAGGGCTACACCTTC
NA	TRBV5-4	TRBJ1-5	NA	CASSLVGDFSNQPQHF	TGTGCCAGCAGCTTGGTAGGGGATTTTAGCAATCAGCCCCAGCATTTT
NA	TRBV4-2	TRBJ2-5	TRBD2	CASSQQLTSGKETQYF	TGTGCCAGCAGCCAACAACTGACTAGCGGGAAAGAGACCCAGTACTTC
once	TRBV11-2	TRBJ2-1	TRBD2	CASSLGTSGVLGQFF	TGTGCCAGCAGCTTAGGGACTAGCGGGGTTTTAGGGCAGTTCTTC
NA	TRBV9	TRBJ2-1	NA	CASSVGDSQSNEQFF	TGTGCCAGCAGCGTAGGAGACAGTCAATCCAATGAGCAGTTCTTC
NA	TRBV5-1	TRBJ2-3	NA	CASSKGGGTDTQYF	TGCGCCAGCAGCAAGGGGGGAGGGACAGATACGCAGTATTTT
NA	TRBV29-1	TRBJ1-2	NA	CSVEQVPYGYTF	TGCAGCGTTGAGCAGGTTCCCTATGGCTACACCTTC
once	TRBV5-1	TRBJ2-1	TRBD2	CASSRLAGVGYNEQFF	TGCGCCAGCAGCCGACTAGCGGGAGTGGGCTACAATGAGCAGTTCTTC
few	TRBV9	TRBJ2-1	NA	CASSAGNSYNEQFF	TGTGCCAGCAGCGCAGGGAACTCCTACAATGAGCAGTTCTTC
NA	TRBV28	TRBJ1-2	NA	CASSGTGIRNYGYTF	TGTGCCAGCAGTGGCACAGGGATAAGGAACTATGGCTACACCTTC
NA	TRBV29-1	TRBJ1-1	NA	CSAREQGEAFF	TGCAGCGCTCGCGAACAGGGTGAAGCTTTCTTT
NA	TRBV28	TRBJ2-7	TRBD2	CASSFGLAGVEQYF	TGTGCCAGCAGTTTTGGACTAGCGGGAGTCGAGCAGTACTTC
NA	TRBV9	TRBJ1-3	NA	CATGRQAEFSGNTIYF	TGTGCCACCGGCCGACAGGCTGAATTCTCTGGAAACACCATATATTTT
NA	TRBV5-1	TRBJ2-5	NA	CASSSQGRQETQYF	TGCGCCAGCAGCTCCCAGGGAAGACAAGAGACCCAGTACTTC
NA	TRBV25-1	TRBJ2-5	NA	CASSETPWGIGQETQYF	TGTGCCAGCAGTGAAACCCCCTGGGGCATTGGGCAAGAGACCCAGTACTTC
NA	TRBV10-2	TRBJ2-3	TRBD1	CASSRQGMETDTQYF	TGCGCCAGCAGCAGACAGGGAATGGAGACAGATACGCAGTATTTT
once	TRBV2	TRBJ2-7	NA	CASSGRQYRNEQYF	TGTGCCAGCAGTGGCCGACAGTACAGGAACGAGCAGTACTTC